Listed here is a single T cell receptor (beta chain). The antigen remains unidentified. The source of the sample is a study of T cell repertoires in ileal Crohn's disease. The wider study: Median disease duration was about 8.5 years; around 35% smoked at surgery.

Libraries were prepared by immunoSEQ multiplex PCR; TCRdb keeps only in-frame clonotypes and omits some of them. Among about 16,000 clones listed, roughly 90% were seen once. CDR1 and CDR2 (germline): SGDLS, YYNGEE. V shed 3 bases, J shed 5 bases, and the junction held 6 bases outside the gene matches. The CDR3 loop spans 15 amino acids. Specified time point: inflamed ileum from the surgical specimen. Study-level findings and limits: Sorted CD8 T cells held more high-frequency clones than CD4. Every patient over 26.8% clonality showed endoscopic recurrence. Compared with non-smokers, active smokers at surgery showed more clonal expansions.

The sequencing sample was made of ileal tissue. The V gene is TRBV9, the J gene TRBJ2-1, with 9 bases matching TRBD2. The TCR comes from an adult with Crohn's disease. This CDR3 reads CASSARGGAHNEQFF. The CDR3 DNA sequence: TGTGCCAGCAGCGCCCGCGGGGGGGCCCACAATGAGCAGTTCTTC.